This T cell receptor (beta chain) is drawn from a study of shared clonotypes between healthy human individuals. Notes on the study in general: Naive subsets generally exceeded memory subsets in estimated richness.

Deep-level running was used for the assay. The table came from immunoSEQ multiplex PCR; TCRdb's copy has only in-frame clones and leaves some out. Of 2 million to 2.5 million clones listed, just over 90% were seen once; the top ten hold 0.39%. Points on this clone: Its antigen is not identified.

Sequencing input: naive CD4+ T cells from PBMCs. Documented subset: CD45RA+ positively selected. This clonotype was obtained from a man between 18 and 29 years old in good health. Some clones in this sample may be carry-over from other donors' samples.

CDR3 amino acids: CASSPLARGSGSSYEQYF. The CDR3 nucleotides read TGTGCCAGCAGCCCCCTAGCGAGGGGTAGTGGGAGCTCCTACGAGCAGTACTTC. The chain recombines TRBV7-2 with TRBJ2-7; D is possibly TRBD2 (6 bases). V was pared by 5 bases and J by 0 bases, with 23 bases between. The germline V gene has CDR1 SGHTA and CDR2 FQGNSA. The CDR3 sequence is 18 residues long. The variable domain in full, with the rest retrieved from reference TRBV7-2 and TRBJ2-7, is GAGVSQSPSNKVTEKGKDVELRCDPISGHTALYWYRQSLGQGLEFLIYFQGNSAPDKSGLPSDRFSAERTGGSVSTLTIQRTQQEDSAVYLCASSPLARGSGSSYEQYFGPGTRLTVT.